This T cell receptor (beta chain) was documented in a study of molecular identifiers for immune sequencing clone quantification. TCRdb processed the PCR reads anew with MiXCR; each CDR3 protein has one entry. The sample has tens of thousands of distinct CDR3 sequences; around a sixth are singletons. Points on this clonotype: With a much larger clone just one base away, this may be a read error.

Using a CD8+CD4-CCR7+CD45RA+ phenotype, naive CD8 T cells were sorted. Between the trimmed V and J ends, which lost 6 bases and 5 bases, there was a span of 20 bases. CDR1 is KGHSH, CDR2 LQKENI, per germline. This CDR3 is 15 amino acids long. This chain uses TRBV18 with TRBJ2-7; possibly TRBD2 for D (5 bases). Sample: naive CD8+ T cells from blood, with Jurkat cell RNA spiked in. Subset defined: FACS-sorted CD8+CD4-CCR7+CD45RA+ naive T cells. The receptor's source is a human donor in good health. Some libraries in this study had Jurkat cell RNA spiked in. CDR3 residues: CASSEVGTSAHEQYF. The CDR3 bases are TGTGCCAGCTCGGAGGTTGGCACGTCAGCCCACGAGCAGTACTTC.